This TCR beta chain was observed in a study of blood T cells in healthy people across ages. In the study overall: Template switching recovered approximately one barcoded beta molecule for every two T cells. Study conclusions and caveats: Naive T cell percentage strongly correlated with TCR beta diversity.

The germline CDR1 and CDR2 sequences are SSHAT and FNYEAQ (reference sequence). The CDR3 spans 17 residues. Alongside a J-beta primer mix, a sample-barcoded 5' primer served in a second PCR lasting roughly 7 to 11 cycles. TCRdb used MiXCR to reprocess the 5' RACE reads, holding one entry per CDR3 protein. Of more than 450,000 distinct CDR3 sequences in the sample, about 26% were seen once. In regard to this clonotype: Its antigen remains unidentified. Mismatch with germline at one junction end may stem from a read error.

This same sample was also taken into another study, of T cells of mothers and their children. That investigation notes: More than five children and their three healthy Caucasian mothers were the donors. Detection yielded no persistent microchimeric T cell clones.

The sequence was obtained from a boy between 2 and 10 years old in good health. Sequences were obtained from blood. The chain combines TRBV7-7 with TRBJ2-2; 12 bases match TRBD2. Here the CDR3 DNA reads TGTGCTAGCAGCCCTGGACTAGCGGGACACCCCGGCGGGGAGCTGTTTTTT. Amino acids: CASSPGLAGHPGGELFF.